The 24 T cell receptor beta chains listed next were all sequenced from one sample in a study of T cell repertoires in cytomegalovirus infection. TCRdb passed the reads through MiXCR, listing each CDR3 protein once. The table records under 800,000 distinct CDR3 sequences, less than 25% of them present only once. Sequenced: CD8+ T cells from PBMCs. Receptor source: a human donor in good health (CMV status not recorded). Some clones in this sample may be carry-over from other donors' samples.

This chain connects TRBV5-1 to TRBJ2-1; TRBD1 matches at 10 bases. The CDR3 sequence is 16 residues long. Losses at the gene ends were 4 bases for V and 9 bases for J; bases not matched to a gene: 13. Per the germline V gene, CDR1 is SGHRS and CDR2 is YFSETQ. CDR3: CASSTAFDRGRLEQFF. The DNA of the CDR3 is TGCGCCAGCAGCACTGCCTTCGACAGGGGGCGGCTTGAGCAGTTCTTC.

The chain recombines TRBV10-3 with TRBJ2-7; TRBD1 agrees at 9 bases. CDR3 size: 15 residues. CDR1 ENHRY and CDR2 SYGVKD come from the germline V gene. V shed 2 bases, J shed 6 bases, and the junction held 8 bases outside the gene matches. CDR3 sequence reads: CAISEPTGGWGEQYV. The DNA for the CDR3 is TGTGCCATCAGTGAGCCCACAGGGGGCTGGGGCGAGCAGTACGTC.

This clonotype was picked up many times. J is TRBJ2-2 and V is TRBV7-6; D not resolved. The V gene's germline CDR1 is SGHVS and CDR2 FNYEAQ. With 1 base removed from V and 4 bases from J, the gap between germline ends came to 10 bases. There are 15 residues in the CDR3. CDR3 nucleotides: TGTGCCAGCAGCTTAGAGGTTGGACGCACCGGGGAGCTGTTTTTT. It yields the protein CASSLEVGRTGELFF.

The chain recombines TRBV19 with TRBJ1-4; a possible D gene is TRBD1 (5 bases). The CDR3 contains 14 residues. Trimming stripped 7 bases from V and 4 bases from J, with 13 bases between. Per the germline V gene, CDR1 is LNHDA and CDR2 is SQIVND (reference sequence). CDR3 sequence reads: CASTTTANNEKLFF. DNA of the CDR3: TGTGCCAGTACAACGACAGCCAATAATGAAAAACTGTTTTTT.

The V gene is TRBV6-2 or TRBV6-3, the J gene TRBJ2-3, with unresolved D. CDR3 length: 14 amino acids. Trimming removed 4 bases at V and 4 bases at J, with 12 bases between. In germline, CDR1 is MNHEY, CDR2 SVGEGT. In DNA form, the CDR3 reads TGTGCCAGCAGTTCACGGACCGATCCAGATACGCAGTATTTT. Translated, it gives CASSSRTDPDTQYF.

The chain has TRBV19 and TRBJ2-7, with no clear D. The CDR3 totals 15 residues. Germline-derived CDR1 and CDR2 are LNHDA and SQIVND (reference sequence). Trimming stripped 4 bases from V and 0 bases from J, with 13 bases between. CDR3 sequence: CASSTKTSSSYEQYF. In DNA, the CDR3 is TGTGCCAGTAGTACAAAGACGTCTAGCTCCTACGAGCAGTACTTC.

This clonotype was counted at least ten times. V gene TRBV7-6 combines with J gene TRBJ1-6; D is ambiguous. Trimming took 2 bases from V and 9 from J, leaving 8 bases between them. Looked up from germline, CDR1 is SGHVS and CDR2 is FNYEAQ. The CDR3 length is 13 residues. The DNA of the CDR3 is TGTGCCAGCAGCTTAATCTCGTCTTCACCCCTCCACTTT. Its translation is CASSLISSSPLHF.

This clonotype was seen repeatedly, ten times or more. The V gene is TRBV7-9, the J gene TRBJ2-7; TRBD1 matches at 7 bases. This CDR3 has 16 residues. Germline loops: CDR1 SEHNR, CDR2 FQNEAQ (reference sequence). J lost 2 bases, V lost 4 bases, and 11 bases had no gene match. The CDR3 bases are TGTGCCAGCAGCTCGGAGCCGGGACAGAGGACCTACGAGCAGTACTTC. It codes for CASSSEPGQRTYEQYF.

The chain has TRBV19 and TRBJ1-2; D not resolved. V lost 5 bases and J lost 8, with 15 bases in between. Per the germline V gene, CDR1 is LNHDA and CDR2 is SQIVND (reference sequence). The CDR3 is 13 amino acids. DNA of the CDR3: TGTGCCAGTAGTTCGGACGGTTATGAGGGCTACACCTTC. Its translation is CASSSDGYEGYTF.

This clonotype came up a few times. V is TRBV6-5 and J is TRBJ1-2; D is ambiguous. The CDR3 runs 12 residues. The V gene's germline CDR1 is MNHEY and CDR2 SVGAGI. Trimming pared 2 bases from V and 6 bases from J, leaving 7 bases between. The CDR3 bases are TGTGCCAGCAGTTACGGGATGGATGGCTACACCTTC. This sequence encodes CASSYGMDGYTF.

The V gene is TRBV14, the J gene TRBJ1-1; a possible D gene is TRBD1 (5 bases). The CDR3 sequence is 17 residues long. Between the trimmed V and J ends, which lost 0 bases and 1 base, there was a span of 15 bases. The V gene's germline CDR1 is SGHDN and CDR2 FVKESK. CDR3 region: CASSQDPPGRGNTEAFF. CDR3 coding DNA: TGTGCCAGCAGCCAAGATCCCCCGGGTAGGGGGAACACTGAAGCTTTCTTT. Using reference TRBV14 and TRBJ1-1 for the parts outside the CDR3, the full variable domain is EAGVTQFPSHSVIEKGQTVTLRCDPISGHDNLYWYRRVMGKEIKFLLHFVKESKQDESGMPNNRFLAERTGGTYSTLKVQPAELEDSGVYFCASSQDPPGRGNTEAFFGQGTRLTVV.

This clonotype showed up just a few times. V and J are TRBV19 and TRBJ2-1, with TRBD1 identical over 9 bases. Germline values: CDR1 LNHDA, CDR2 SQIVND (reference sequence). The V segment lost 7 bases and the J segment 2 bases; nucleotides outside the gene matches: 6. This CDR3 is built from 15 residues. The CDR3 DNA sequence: TGTGCCAGTAACTTCCGGGACAGGGCCTACAATGAGCAGTTCTTC. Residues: CASNFRDRAYNEQFF. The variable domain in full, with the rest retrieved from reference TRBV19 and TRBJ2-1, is DGGITQSPKYLFRKEGQNVTLSCEQNLNHDAMYWYRQDPGQGLRLIYYSQIVNDFQKGDIAEGYSVSREKKESFPLTVTSAQKNPTAFYLCASNFRDRAYNEQFFGPGTRLTVL.

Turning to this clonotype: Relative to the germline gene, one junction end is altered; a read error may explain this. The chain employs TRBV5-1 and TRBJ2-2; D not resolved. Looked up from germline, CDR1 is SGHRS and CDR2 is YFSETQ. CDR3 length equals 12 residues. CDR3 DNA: TGCGTCAGCAGCAATTCCCCCGGGGAGCTGTTTTTT. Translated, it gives CVSSNSPGELFF.

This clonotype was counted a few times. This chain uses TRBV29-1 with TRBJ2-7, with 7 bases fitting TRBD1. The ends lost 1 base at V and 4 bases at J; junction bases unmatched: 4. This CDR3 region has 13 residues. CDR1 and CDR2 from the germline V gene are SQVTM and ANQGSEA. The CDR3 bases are TGCAGCGTTGAAGGAGGGGGCGGGTACGAGCAGTACTTC. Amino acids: CSVEGGGGYEQYF.

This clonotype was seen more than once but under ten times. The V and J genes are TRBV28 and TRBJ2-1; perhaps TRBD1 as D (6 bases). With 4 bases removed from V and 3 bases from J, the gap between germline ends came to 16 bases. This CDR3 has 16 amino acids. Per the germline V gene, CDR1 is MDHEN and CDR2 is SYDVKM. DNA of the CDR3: TGTGCCAGCAGTTACCTCGGACAGCCTCTCTACAATGAGCAGTTCTTC. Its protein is CASSYLGQPLYNEQFF. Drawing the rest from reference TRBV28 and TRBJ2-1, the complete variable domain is DVKVTQSSRYLVKRTGEKVFLECVQDMDHENMFWYRQDPGLGLRLIYFSYDVKMKEKGDIPEGYSVSREKKERFSLILESASTNQTSMYLCASSYLGQPLYNEQFFGPGTRLTVL.

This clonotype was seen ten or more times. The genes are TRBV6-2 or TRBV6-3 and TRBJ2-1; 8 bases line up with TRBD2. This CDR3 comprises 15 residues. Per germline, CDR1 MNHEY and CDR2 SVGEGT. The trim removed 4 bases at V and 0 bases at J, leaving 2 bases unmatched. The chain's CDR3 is CASSSLAGSYNEQFF. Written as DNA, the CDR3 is TGTGCCAGCAGTTCCCTAGCGGGCTCCTACAATGAGCAGTTCTTC.

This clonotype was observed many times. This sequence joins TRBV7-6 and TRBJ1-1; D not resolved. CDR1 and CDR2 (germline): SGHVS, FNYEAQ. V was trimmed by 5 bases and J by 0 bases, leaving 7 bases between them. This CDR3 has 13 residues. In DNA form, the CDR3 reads TGTGCCAGCAGCCCTCAGGTGAACACTGAAGCTTTCTTT. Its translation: CASSPQVNTEAFF.

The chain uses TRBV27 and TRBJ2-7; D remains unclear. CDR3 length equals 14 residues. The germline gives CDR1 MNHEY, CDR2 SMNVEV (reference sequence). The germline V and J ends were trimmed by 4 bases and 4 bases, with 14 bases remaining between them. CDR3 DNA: TGTGCCAGCAGTTCCCTCGGCAAATATTACGAGCAGTACTTC. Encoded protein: CASSSLGKYYEQYF.

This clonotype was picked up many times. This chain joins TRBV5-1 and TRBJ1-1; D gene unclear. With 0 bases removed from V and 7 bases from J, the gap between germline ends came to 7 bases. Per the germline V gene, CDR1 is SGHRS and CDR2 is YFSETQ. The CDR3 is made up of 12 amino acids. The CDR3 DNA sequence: TGCGCCAGCAGCTTGGTTGAGAGTGAAGCTTTCTTT. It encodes CASSLVESEAFF.

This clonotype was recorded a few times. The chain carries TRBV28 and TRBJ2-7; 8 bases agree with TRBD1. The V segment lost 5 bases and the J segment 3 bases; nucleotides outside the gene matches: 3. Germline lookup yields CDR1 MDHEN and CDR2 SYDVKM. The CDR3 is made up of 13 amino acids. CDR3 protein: CASSQGARYEQYV. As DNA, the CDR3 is TGTGCCAGCAGTCAGGGGGCCCGCTACGAGCAGTACGTC.

Here the CDR3 DNA reads TGTGCCAGCAGTTTTACGGGGGGTGAGCAGTTCTTC. Residues: CASSFTGGEQFF. The chain recombines TRBV27 with TRBJ2-1, with 7 positions matching TRBD2. This CDR3 region has 12 residues. In germline, CDR1 is MNHEY, CDR2 SMNVEV (reference sequence). V shed 3 bases and J 9 bases; nucleotides not matched to a gene: 2.

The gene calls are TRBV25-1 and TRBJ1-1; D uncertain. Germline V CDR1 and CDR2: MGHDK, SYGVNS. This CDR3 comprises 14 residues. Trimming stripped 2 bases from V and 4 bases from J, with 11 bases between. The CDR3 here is CASSEGLFLTEAFF. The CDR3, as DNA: TGTGCCAGCAGTGAAGGTCTCTTCCTCACTGAAGCTTTCTTT. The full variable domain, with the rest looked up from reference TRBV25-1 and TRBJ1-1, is EADIYQTPRYLVIGTGKKITLECSQTMGHDKMYWYQQDPGMELHLIHYSYGVNSTEKGDLSSESTVSRIRTEHFPLTLESARPSHTSQYLCASSEGLFLTEAFFGQGTRLTVV.

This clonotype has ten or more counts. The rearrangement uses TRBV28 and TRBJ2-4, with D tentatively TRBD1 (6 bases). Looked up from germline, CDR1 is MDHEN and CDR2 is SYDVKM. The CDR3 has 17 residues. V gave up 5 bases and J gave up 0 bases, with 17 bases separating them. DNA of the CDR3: TGTGCCAGCAGTGACCAGGGGACCCTATTAGCCAAAAACATTCAGTACTTC. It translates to CASSDQGTLLAKNIQYF. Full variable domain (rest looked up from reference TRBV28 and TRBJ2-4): DVKVTQSSRYLVKRTGEKVFLECVQDMDHENMFWYRQDPGLGLRLIYFSYDVKMKEKGDIPEGYSVSREKKERFSLILESASTNQTSMYLCASSDQGTLLAKNIQYFGAGTRLSVL.

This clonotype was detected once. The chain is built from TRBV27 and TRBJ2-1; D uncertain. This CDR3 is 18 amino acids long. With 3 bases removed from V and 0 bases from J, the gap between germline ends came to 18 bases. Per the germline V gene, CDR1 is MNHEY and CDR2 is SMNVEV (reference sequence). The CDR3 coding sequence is TGTGCCAGCAGTTTTAACCCCCTTTTCAGCAGCTCCTACAATGAGCAGTTCTTC. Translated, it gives CASSFNPLFSSSYNEQFF.